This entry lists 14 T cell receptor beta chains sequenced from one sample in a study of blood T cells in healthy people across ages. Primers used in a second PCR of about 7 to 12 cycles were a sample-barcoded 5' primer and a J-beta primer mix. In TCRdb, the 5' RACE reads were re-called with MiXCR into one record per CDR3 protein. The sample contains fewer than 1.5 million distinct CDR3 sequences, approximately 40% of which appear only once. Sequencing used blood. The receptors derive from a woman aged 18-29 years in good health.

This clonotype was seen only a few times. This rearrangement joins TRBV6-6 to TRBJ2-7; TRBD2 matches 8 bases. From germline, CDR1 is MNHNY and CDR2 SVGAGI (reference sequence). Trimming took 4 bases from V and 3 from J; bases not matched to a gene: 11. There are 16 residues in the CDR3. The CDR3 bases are TGTGCCAGCAGTTCCTCCGGGACTAGGAAGGGCTACGAGCAGTACTTC. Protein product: CASSSSGTRKGYEQYF.

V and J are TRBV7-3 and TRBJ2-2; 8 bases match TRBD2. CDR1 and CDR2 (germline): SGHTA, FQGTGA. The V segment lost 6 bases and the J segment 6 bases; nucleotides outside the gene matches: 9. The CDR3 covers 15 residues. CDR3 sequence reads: CASRLPGLGSGELFF. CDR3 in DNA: TGTGCCAGCAGATTGCCGGGACTAGGATCCGGGGAGCTGTTTTTT.

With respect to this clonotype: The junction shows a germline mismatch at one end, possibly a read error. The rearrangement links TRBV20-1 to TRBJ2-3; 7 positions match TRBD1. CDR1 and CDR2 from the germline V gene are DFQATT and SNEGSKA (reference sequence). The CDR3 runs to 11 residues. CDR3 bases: TGCAGTGCGACAGGGCAAGATGCGCAGTATTTT. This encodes CSATGQDAQYF.

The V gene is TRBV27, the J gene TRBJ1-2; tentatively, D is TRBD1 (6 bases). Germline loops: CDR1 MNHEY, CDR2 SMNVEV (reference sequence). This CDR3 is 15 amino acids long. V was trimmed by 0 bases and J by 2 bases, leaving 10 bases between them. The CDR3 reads CASSLSTGRNYGYTF. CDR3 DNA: TGTGCCAGCAGTTTATCGACAGGCCGAAACTATGGCTACACCTTC.

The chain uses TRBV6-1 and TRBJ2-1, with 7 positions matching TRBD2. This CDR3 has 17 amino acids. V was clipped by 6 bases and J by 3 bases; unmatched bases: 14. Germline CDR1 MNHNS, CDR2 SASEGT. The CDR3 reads CASRVDLLATIYNEQFF. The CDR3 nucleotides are TGTGCCAGCAGGGTCGACCTACTAGCGACCATCTACAATGAGCAGTTCTTC.

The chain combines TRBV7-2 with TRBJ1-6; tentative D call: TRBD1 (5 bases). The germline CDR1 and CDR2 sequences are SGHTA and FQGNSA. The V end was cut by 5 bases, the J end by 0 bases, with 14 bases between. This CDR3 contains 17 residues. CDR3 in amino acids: CASSGGLLNSYNSPLHF. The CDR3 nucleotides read TGTGCCAGCAGCGGGGGACTTTTGAACTCCTATAATTCACCCCTCCACTTT. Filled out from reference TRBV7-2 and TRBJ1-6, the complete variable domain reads GAGVSQSPSNKVTEKGKDVELRCDPISGHTALYWYRQSLGQGLEFLIYFQGNSAPDKSGLPSDRFSAERTGGSVSTLTIQRTQQEDSAVYLCASSGGLLNSYNSPLHFGNGTRLTVT.

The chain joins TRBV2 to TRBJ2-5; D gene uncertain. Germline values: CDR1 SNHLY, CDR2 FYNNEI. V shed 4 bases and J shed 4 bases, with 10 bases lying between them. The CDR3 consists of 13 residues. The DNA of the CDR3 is TGTGCCAGCAGTGGGTTGAACCGAGAGACCCAGTACTTC. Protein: CASSGLNRETQYF.

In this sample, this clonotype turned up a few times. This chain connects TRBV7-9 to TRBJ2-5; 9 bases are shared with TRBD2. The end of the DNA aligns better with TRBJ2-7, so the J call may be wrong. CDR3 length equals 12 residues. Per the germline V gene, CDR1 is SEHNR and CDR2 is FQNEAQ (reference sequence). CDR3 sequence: CASSRGLAEQYF. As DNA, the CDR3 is TGTGCCAGCAGCCGGGGACTAGCCGAGCAGTACTTC.

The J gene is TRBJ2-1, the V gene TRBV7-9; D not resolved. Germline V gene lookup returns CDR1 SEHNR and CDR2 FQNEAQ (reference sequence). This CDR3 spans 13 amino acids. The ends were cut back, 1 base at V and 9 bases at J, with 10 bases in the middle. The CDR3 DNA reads TGTGCCAGCAGCTTAGTGGTAGCCCGTGAGCAGTTCTTC. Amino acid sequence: CASSLVVAREQFF.

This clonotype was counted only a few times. CDR3 sequence: CSARDSGGFYNEQFF. The DNA of the CDR3 is TGCAGTGCTAGAGATAGCGGGGGTTTCTACAATGAGCAGTTCTTC. This chain uses TRBV20-1 with TRBJ2-1, with 9 bases aligning to TRBD2. V trimming: 0 bases; J trimming: 3 bases; junction bases outside the gene matches: 3. The CDR3 contains 15 residues. In germline, CDR1 is DFQATT, CDR2 SNEGSKA (reference sequence).

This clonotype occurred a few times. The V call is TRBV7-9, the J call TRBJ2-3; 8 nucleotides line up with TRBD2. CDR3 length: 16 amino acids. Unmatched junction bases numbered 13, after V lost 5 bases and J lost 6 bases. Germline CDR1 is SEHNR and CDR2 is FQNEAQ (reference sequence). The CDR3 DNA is TGTGCCAGCAGCCCGTTTAGCGGGGTGTCGGGGGATACGCAGTATTTT. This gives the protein CASSPFSGVSGDTQYF.

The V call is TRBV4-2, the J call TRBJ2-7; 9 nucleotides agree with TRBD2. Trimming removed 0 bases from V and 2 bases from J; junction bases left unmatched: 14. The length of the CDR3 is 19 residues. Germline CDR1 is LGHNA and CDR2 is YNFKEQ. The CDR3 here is CASSQDVSPWTSVTYEQYF. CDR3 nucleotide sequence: TGTGCCAGCAGCCAAGACGTGTCACCCTGGACTAGCGTCACCTACGAGCAGTACTTC.

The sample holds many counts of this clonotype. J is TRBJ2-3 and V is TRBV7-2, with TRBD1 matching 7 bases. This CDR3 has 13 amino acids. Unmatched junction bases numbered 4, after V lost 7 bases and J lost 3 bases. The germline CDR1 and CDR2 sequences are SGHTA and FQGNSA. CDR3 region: CASTVQGTDTQYF. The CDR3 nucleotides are TGTGCCAGCACTGTACAGGGGACAGATACGCAGTATTTT.

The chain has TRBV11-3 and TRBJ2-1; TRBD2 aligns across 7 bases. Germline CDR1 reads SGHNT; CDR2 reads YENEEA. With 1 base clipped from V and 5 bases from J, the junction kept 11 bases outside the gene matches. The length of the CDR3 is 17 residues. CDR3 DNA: TGTGCCAGCAGCTTAGGGATGGCGGGGGACCCTAACAATGAGCAGTTCTTC. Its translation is CASSLGMAGDPNNEQFF.